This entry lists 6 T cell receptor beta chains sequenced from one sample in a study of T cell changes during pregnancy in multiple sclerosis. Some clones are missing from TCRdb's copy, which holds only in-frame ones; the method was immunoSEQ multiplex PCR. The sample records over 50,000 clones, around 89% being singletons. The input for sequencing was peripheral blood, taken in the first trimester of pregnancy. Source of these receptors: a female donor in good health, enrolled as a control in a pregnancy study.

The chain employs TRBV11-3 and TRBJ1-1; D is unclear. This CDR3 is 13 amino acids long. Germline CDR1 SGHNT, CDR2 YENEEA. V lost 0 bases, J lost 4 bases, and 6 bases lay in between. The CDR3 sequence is CASSLEVSTEAFF. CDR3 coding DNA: TGTGCCAGCAGCTTAGAAGTTAGCACTGAAGCTTTCTTT.

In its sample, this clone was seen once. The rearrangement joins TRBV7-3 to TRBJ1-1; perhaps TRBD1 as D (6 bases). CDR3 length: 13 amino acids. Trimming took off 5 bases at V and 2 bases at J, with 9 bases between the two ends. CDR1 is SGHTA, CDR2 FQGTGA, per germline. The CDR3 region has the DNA TGTGCCAGCAGCGTGGGACAAAACACTGAAGCTTTCTTT. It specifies CASSVGQNTEAFF.

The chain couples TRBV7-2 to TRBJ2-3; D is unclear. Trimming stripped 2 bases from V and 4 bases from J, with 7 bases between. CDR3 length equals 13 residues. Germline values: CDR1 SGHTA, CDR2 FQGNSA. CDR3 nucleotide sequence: TGTGCCAGCAGCTTAATTAGTGCAGATACGCAGTATTTT. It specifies CASSLISADTQYF.

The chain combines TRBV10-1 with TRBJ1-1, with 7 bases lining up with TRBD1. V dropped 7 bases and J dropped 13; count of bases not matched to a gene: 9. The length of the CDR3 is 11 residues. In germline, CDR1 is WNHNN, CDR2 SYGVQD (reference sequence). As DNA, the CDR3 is TGCGCCAGCATCTTGGAGGGGGCAAGTTTCTTT. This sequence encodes CASILEGASFF.

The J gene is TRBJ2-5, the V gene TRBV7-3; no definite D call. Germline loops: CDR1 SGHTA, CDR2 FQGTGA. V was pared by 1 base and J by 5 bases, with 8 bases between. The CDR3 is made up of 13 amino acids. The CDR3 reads CASSLNRVETQYF. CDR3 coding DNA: TGTGCCAGCAGCTTAAATCGGGTCGAGACCCAGTACTTC.

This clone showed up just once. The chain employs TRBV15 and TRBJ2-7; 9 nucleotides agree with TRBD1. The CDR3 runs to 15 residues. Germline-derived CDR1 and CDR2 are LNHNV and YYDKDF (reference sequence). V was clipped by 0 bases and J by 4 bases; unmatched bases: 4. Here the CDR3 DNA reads TGTGCCACCAGCAGAGATTTTGGACAGGGGTACGAGCAGTACTTC. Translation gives CATSRDFGQGYEQYF. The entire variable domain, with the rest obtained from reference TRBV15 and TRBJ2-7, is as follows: DAMVIQNPRYQVTQFGKPVTLSCSQTLNHNVMYWYQQKSSQAPKLLFHYYDKDFNNEADTPDNFQSRRPNTSFCFLDIRSPGLGDTAMYLCATSRDFGQGYEQYFGPGTRLTVT.